The clone carrying this T cell receptor (beta chain) was seen a handful of times. As it was prepared, the TCRbeta library received unique molecular identifiers. TCRdb recomputed calls from the PCR reads with MiXCR, one row per CDR3 protein. This sample has about 980,000 distinct CDR3 sequences, with roughly 29% found just once. Between the trimmed V and J ends, which lost 4 bases and 2 bases, there was a span of 18 bases. This CDR3 contains 17 residues. Germline assignment: CDR1 MGHRA and CDR2 YSYEKL. These data come from a study of T-cell reconstitution after alpha-beta-depleted transplantation in children.

The clonotype originates from a boy younger than two who had a stem cell transplant for SCID, so the T cells may come from the graft donor. Sequenced here: PBMCs, mostly from graft donor cells, sampled 360 days after TCRalphabeta/CD19-depleted stem cell transplant. V and J are TRBV4-1 and TRBJ1-5; D may be TRBD1 (5 bases). CDR3 nucleotides: TGCGCCAGCAGCCTCCTCGTCGGGGGGTATGGCAATCAGCCCCAGCATTTT. Residues: CASSLLVGGYGNQPQHF.